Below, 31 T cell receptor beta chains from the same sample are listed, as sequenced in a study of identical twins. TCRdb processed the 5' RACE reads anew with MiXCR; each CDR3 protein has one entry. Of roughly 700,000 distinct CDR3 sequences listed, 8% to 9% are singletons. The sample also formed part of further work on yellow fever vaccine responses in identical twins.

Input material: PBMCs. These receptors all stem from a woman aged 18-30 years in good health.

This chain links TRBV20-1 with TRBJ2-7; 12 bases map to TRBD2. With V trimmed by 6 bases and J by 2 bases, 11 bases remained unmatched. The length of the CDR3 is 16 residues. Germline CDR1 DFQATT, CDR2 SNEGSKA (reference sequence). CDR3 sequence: CSAETSLAGGTYEQYF. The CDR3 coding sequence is TGCAGTGCCGAAACGTCACTAGCGGGAGGAACCTACGAGCAGTACTTC.

The CDR3 here is CASSPAWPESSYEQYF. CDR3 nucleotides: TGTGCCAGCAGCCCCGCCTGGCCGGAGAGCTCCTACGAGCAGTACTTC. The chain employs TRBV7-9 and TRBJ2-7, with D hard to call. This CDR3 is built from 16 residues. The V gene lost 5 bases and the J gene lost 0 bases, with 17 bases spanning the gap. The germline V gene encodes CDR1 SEHNR and CDR2 FQNEAQ (reference sequence).

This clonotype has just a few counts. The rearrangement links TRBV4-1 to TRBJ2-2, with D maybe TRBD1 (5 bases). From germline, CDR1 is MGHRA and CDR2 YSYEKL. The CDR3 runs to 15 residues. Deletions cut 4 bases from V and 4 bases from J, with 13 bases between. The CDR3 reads CASSRTLKGTGELFF. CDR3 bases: TGCGCCAGCAGCCGGACACTCAAGGGCACCGGGGAGCTGTTTTTT.

The CDR3 DNA reads as TGCAGTGCTAGAAAGGACTCATACAATGAGCAGTTCTTC. It codes for CSARKDSYNEQFF. The rearrangement uses TRBV20-1 and TRBJ2-1, with D possibly TRBD2 on 5 matching bases. The CDR3 is 13 amino acids. The germline V and J ends were trimmed by 2 bases and 4 bases, with 9 bases remaining between them. Germline values: CDR1 DFQATT, CDR2 SNEGSKA (reference sequence).

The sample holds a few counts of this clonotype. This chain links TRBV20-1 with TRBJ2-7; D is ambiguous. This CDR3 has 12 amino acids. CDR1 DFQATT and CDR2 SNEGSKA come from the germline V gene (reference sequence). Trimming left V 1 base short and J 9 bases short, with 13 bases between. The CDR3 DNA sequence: TGCAGTGCTAGAGTGTCCGGGCTGGGGCAGTACTTC. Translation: CSARVSGLGQYF.

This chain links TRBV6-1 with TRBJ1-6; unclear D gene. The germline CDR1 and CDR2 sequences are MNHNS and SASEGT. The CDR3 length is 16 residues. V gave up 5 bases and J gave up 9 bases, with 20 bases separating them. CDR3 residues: CASSPMTAVSRSPLHF. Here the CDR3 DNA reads TGTGCCAGCAGTCCCATGACGGCAGTCAGTCGTTCACCCCTCCACTTT.

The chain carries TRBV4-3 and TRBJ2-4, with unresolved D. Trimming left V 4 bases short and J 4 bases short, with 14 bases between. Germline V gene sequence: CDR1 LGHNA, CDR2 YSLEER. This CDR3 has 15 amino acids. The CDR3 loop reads CASSPYLQPKNIQYF. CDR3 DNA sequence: TGCGCCAGCAGCCCGTATCTACAGCCGAAAAACATTCAGTACTTC.

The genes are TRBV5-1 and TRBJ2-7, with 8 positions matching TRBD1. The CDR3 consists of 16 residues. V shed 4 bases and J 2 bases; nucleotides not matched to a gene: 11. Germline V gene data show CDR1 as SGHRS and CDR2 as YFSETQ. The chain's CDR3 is CASSADDRGGTYEQYF. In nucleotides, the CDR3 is TGCGCCAGCAGCGCCGATGACAGGGGAGGAACCTACGAGCAGTACTTC.

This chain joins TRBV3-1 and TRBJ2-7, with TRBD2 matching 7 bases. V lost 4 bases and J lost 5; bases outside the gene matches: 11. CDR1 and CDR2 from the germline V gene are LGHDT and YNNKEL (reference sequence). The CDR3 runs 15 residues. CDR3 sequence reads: CASSLYIGRSHEQYF. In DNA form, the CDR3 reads TGTGCCAGCAGCCTATATATCGGGAGGTCCCACGAGCAGTACTTC.

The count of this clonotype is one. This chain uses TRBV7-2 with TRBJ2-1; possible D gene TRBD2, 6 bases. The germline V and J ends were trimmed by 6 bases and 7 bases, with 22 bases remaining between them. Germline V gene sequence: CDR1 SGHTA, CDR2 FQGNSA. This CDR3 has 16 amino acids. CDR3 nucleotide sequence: TGTGCCAGCAGACGCCCAAGCGGGCAGGCGGGGAATGAGCAGTTCTTC. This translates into CASRRPSGQAGNEQFF.

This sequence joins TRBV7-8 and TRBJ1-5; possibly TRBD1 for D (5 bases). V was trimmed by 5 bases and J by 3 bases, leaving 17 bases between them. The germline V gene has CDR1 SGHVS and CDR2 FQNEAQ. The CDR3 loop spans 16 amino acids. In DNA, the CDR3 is TGTGCCAGCAGCCGGGGGTGGGGGGAGGACAATCAGCCCCAGCATTTT. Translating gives CASSRGWGEDNQPQHF.

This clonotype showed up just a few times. CDR3 coding DNA: TGTGCCAGCAGCCCGCTACGGGGGTTAGAGACCCAGTACTTC. Translating it yields CASSPLRGLETQYF. The rearrangement links TRBV7-9 to TRBJ2-5; D possibly corresponds to TRBD2 (6 bases). Germline-derived CDR1 and CDR2 are SEHNR and FQNEAQ (reference sequence). There are 14 residues in the CDR3. Between the trimmed V and J ends, which lost 5 bases and 4 bases, there was a span of 14 bases. Combining the CDR3 with reference TRBV7-9 and TRBJ2-5 gives the whole variable domain DTGVSQNPRHKITKRGQNVTFRCDPISEHNRLYWYRQTLGQGPEFLTYFQNEAQLEKSRLLSDRFSAERPKGSFSTLEIQRTEQGDSAMYLCASSPLRGLETQYFGPGTRLLVL.

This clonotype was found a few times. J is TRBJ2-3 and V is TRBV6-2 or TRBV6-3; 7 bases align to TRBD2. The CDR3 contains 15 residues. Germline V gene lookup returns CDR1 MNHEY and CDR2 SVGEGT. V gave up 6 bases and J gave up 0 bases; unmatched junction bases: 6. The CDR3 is CASSASGISTDTQYF. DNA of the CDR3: TGTGCCAGCAGCGCGAGCGGGATTAGCACAGATACGCAGTATTTT.

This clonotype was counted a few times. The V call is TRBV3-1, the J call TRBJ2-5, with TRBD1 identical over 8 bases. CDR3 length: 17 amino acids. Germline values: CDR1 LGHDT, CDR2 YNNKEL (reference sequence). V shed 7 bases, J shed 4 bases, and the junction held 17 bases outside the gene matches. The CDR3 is CASTGTGRGIVVETQYF. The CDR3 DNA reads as TGTGCCAGCACCGGGACAGGACGAGGAATCGTAGTAGAGACCCAGTACTTC.

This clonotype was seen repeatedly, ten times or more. The CDR3 loop reads CASSSTGTNEQFF. The DNA for the CDR3 is TGTGCCAGCAGTTCTACCGGGACCAATGAGCAGTTCTTC. The chain couples TRBV12-3 or TRBV12-4 to TRBJ2-1; D possibly uses TRBD1 or TRBD2 (5 bases each). Trimming took 4 bases from V and 6 from J, leaving 10 bases between them. This CDR3 has 13 amino acids.

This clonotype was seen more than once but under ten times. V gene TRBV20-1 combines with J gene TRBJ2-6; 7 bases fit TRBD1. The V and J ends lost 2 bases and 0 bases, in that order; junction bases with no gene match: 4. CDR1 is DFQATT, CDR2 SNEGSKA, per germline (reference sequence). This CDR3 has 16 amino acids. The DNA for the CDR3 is TGCAGTGCTAGATCCTCAGGGGGCTCTGGGGCCAACGTCCTGACTTTC. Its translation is CSARSSGGSGANVLTF.

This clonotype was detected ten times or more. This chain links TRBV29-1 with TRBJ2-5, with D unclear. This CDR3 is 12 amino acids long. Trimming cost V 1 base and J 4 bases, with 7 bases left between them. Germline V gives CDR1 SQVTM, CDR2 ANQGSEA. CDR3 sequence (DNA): TGCAGCGTTGAAGGGTTGGGAGAGACCCAGTACTTC. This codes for CSVEGLGETQYF.

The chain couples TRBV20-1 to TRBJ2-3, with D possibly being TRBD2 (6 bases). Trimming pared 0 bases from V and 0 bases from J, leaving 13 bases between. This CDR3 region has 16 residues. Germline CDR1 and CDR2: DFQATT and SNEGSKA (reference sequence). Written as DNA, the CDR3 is TGCAGTGCTAGAGATTTTCGGGGGACTAGCACAGATACGCAGTATTTT. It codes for CSARDFRGTSTDTQYF.

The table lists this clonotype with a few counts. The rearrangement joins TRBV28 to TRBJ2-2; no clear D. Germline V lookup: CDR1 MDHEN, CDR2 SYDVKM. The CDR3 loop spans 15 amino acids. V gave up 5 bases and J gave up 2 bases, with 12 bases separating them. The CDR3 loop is CASSETRANTGELFF. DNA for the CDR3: TGTGCCAGCAGTGAGACTCGAGCCAACACCGGGGAGCTGTTTTTT.

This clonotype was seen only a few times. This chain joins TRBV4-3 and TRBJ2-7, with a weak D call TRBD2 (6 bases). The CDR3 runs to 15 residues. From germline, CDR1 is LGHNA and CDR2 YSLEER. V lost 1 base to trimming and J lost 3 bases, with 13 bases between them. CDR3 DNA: TGCGCCAGCAGCCAAGCCCGTAAGACTAGCTACGAGCAGTACTTC. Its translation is CASSQARKTSYEQYF.

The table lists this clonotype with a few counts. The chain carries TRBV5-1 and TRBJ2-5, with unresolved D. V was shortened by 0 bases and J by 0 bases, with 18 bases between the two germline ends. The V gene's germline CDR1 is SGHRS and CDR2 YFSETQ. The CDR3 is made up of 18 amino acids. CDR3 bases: TGCGCCAGCAGCTTGGCCAGGATTGGGGTAGAGTACCAAGAGACCCAGTACTTC. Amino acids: CASSLARIGVEYQETQYF.

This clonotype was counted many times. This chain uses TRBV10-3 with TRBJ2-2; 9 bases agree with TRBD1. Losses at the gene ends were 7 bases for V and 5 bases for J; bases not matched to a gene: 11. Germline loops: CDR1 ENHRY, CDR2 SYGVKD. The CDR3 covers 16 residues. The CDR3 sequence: CAITRTGDRVTGELFF. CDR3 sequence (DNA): TGTGCCATCACCCGGACGGGGGACAGGGTAACCGGGGAGCTGTTTTTT.

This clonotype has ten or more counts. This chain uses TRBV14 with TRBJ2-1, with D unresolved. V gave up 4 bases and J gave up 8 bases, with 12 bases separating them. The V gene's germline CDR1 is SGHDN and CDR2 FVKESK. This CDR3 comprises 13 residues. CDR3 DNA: TGTGCCAGCAGCCTCCAGTTCATCGATGAGCAGTTCTTC. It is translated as CASSLQFIDEQFF. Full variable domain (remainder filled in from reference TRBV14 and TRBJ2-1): EAGVTQFPSHSVIEKGQTVTLRCDPISGHDNLYWYRRVMGKEIKFLLHFVKESKQDESGMPNNRFLAERTGGTYSTLKVQPAELEDSGVYFCASSLQFIDEQFFGPGTRLTVL.

CDR3 sequence: CASSDYRERNEQFF. CDR3 DNA: TGTGCCAGCAGCGACTACAGGGAGCGCAATGAGCAGTTCTTC. This chain links TRBV3-1 with TRBJ2-1, with D tentatively TRBD1 (6 bases). Germline V gene sequence: CDR1 LGHDT, CDR2 YNNKEL (reference sequence). This CDR3 has 14 amino acids. V lost 5 bases and J 6 bases, leaving 14 bases between the germline ends.

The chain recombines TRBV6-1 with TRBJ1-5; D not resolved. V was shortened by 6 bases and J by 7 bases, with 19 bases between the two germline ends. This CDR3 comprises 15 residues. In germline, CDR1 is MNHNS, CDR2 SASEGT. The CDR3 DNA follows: TGTGCCAGCAGCTCCAGGCCCGGGCGTGGACAGCCCCAGCATTTT. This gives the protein CASSSRPGRGQPQHF.

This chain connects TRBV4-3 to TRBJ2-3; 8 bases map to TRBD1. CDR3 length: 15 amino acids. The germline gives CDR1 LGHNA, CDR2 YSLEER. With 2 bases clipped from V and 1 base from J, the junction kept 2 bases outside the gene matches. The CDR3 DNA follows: TGCGCCAGCAGCCAACAGGACAGGGGCACAGATACGCAGTATTTT. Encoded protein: CASSQQDRGTDTQYF.

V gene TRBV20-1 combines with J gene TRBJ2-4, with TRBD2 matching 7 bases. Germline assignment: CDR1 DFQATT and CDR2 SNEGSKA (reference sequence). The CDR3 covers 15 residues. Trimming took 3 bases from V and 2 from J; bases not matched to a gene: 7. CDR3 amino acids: CSARGGSKTKNIQYF. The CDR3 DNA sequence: TGCAGTGCTAGGGGGGGGAGTAAGACCAAAAACATTCAGTACTTC.

CDR3 loop: CASSLAGGTPRTDTQYF. DNA of the CDR3: TGTGCCAGCAGTTTAGCTGGCGGGACACCTCGCACAGATACGCAGTATTTT. V gene TRBV12-3 or TRBV12-4 combines with J gene TRBJ2-3; D assignment may be TRBD1 or TRBD2 (6 bases each). With 0 bases removed from V and 1 base from J, the gap between germline ends came to 14 bases. The CDR3 is 17 amino acids.

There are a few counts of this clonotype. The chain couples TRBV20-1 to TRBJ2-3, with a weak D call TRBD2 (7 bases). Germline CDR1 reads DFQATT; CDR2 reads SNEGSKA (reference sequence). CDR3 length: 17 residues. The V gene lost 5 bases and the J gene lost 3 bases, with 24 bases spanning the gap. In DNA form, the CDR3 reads TGCAGTGCTCCCCAACGAGGGGGGGGGCCTAATACAGATACGCAGTATTTT. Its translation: CSAPQRGGGPNTDTQYF.

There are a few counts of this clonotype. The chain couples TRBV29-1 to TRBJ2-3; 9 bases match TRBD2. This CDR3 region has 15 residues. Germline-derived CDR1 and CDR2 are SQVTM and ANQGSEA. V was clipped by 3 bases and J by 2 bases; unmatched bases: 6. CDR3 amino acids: CSVDTLAGNTDTQYF. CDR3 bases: TGCAGCGTTGATACCCTAGCGGGAAACACAGATACGCAGTATTTT.

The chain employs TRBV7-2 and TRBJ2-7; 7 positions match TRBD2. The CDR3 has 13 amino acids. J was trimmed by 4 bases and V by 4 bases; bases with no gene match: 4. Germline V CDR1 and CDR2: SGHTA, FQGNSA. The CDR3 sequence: CASSSGLPYEQYF. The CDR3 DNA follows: TGTGCCAGCAGCTCGGGACTACCATACGAGCAGTACTTC.